This T cell receptor beta chain was captured in a study of PD-1 blockade in classical Hodgkin lymphoma. Repertoires were generated with immunoSEQ multiplex PCR, while TCRdb's copy carries only in-frame clones and drops some. The sample yields roughly 100,000 clones, approximately 90% seen once. Each and every patient relapsed after autologous stem cell transplantation, and patients got differing brentuximab vedotin exposure. Sequencing used peripheral blood mononuclear cells (PBMCs), obtained before the second cycle of nivolumab. The receptor comes from a human donor with classical Hodgkin lymphoma.

CDR3 nucleotide sequence: TGTGCCAGCAGTGAGTCCGGGCGGTATGGCTACACCTTC. Translating gives CASSESGRYGYTF. V is TRBV6-4 and J is TRBJ1-2; no definite D call. The CDR3 runs to 13 residues. Germline V gives CDR1 MRHNA, CDR2 SNTAGT. The germline V and J ends were trimmed by 3 bases and 5 bases, with 10 bases remaining between them.